This T cell receptor (beta chain) was captured in a study of CXCR3-negative and CXCR3-positive naive CD8 T cells. Germline-derived CDR1 and CDR2 are SGHVS and FQNEAQ. This CDR3 comprises 12 residues. Study-level findings and limits: Hydrophobicity was higher for TRB CDR3s found in CXCR3-positive naive cells than in CXCR3-negative naive cells. Surface CD5 matched across naive subsets, and TRB CDR3 properties served to infer TCR strength.

The method, 5' RACE with UMI labels, was used to prepare the TRB cDNA libraries. TCRdb reprocessed the 5' RACE reads and stores each CDR3 protein as one record, lacking DNA. The repertoire shows around 63,000 distinct CDR3 sequences; the top ten hold approximately 0.74%. A word on this clonotype: Its cognate antigen is unknown.

The TCR comes from a human donor in good health. Some clones in this sample may be carry-over from other donors' samples. The genes are TRBV7-8 and TRBJ1-5. The sample was naive CXCR3+ CD8+ T cells from blood. Documented subset: CD45RO-CCR7+CD27+CD95- naive CD8+ T cells expressing CXCR3 (TNR3+). CDR3 amino acids: CASSLDTQPQHF. The entire variable domain, with the rest obtained from reference TRBV7-8 and TRBJ1-5, is as follows: GAGVSQSPRYKVAKRGQDVALRCDPISGHVSLFWYQQALGQGPEFLTYFQNEAQLDKSGLPSDRFFAERPEGSVSTLKIQRTQQEDSAVYLCASSLDTQPQHFGDGTRLSIL.